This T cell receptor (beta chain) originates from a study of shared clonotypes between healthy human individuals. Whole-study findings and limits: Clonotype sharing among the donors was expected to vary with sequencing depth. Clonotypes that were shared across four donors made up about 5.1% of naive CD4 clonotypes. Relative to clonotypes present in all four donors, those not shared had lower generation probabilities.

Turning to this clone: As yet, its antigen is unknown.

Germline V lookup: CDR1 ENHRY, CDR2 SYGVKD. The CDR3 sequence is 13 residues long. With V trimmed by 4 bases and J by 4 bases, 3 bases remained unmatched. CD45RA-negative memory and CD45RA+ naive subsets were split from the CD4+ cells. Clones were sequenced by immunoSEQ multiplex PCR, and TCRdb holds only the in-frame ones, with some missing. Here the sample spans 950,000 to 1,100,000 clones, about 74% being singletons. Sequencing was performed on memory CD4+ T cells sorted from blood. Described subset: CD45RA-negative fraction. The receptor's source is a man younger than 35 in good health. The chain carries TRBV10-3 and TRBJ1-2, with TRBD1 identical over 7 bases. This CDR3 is CAISADRSYGYTF. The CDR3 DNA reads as TGTGCCATCAGTGCGGACAGGAGCTATGGCTACACCTTC.